Listed below are T cell receptor beta chains from one sample, sequenced in a study of regulatory and conventional T cells in breast cancer. A single record per CDR3 protein comes from TCRdb applying MiXCR to the PCR reads. The sample includes about 16,000 distinct CDR3 sequences, 30% to 35% of them seen just once. The sequenced material came from conventional T cells from blood. The receptors come from a female donor in good health. The conserved cysteine and the conserved F or W are not part of the CDR3 here. Rows give clone size only sometimes, using once, few, many, or a class for an expanded clone.

abundance,len,j_gene,v_gene,CDR3aa
NA,13,TRBJ1-5,TRBV19,ASSMGQGAAQPQH
few,12,TRBJ1-5,TRBV6-5,ASSPRTGYQPQH
NA,9,TRBJ2-7,TRBV20-1,SASSGYEQY
NA,11,TRBJ1-3,TRBV5-1,ASSLDAGGTIY
NA,13,TRBJ1-6,TRBV7-2,ASSPLSAYNPPLH
NA,13,TRBJ1-5,TRBV15,ATSRDQTGSQPQH
NA,12,TRBJ2-1,TRBV6-5,ASRTGPSYNEQF
NA,15,TRBJ2-7,TRBV12-3/TRBV12-4,ASSLISGSGREYEQY
NA,12,TRBJ1-6,TRBV5-1,ASSLAPYNSPLH
once,11,TRBJ2-4,TRBV11-2,ASSLGRQGSQY
few,12,TRBJ1-1,TRBV5-1,ASSVTGEGTEAF
few,13,TRBJ1-1,TRBV6-5,ASSYGGASNTEAF
NA,11,TRBJ2-1,TRBV7-3,ASSSLAANEQF
NA,14,TRBJ2-2,TRBV20-1,SASGRDIANTGELF
NA,15,TRBJ2-1,TRBV11-3,ASSLAPGRDAENEQF
few,13,TRBJ1-1,TRBV6-5,ASSYSSTMNTEAF
medium-sized,13,TRBJ1-5,TRBV5-8,ASSLGQHSNQPQH
few,11,TRBJ2-2,TRBV15,ATAGSNTGELF
NA,12,TRBJ2-7,TRBV5-1,ASSFGSGGYEQY
once,13,TRBJ2-2,TRBV5-1,ASNMRGESTGELL
few,13,TRBJ2-1,TRBV6-2/TRBV6-3,ASSYGLAIYNEQF
NA,10,TRBJ2-5,TRBV28,ASSFTKSTQY
NA,13,TRBJ2-1,TRBV20-1,SASIREGAYNEQF
medium-sized,13,TRBJ1-1,TRBV6-6,ASSYPFYGTGEAF
NA,10,TRBJ1-1,TRBV12-3/TRBV12-4,ASSLSRREAF
few,13,TRBJ2-7,TRBV11-2,ASRRTGTGDHEQY
NA,13,TRBJ2-7,TRBV11-2,ASSLVDSYPYEQY
NA,13,TRBJ2-3,TRBV5-4,ASSPTAGATDTQY
few,12,TRBJ2-3,TRBV19,ASSLGMGADTQY
NA,13,TRBJ2-1,TRBV7-8,ASSSWRGPYNEQF
few,14,TRBJ2-1,TRBV20-1,SASSFRDYPYNEQF
NA,9,TRBJ1-5,TRBV6-1,ASRDNQPQH
NA,14,TRBJ2-1,TRBV19,ASSIGDLAGRNEQF
few,9,TRBJ1-2,TRBV2,ASSESPGYT
few,13,TRBJ2-2,TRBV7-2,ASSLLTANTGELF
NA,11,TRBJ1-1,TRBV5-4,AGKRTGNTEAF
NA,15,TRBJ2-1,TRBV15,ATSRDKGLAALNEQF
few,14,TRBJ1-1,TRBV12-3/TRBV12-4,ASSLARDGTGTEAF
large,9,TRBJ2-3,TRBV12-3/TRBV12-4,ASSQTDTQY